The 14 T cell receptor beta chains reported below all come from one sample, sequenced in a study of glioma-infiltrating T cells after dendritic cell vaccination. The repertoire was sequenced with immunoSEQ multiplex PCR; TCRdb's copy has only in-frame clones and lacks some. The sample has approximately 82,000 clones, 85% to 90% seen once. The sample in question was blood, obtained before dendritic cell vaccination. These receptors came from a human donor with glioblastoma.

The V gene is TRBV5-1, the J gene TRBJ1-2, with a possible D match to TRBD1 (5 bases). Germline values: CDR1 SGHRS, CDR2 YFSETQ. The CDR3 covers 14 residues. The germline V and J ends were trimmed by 4 bases and 4 bases, with 14 bases remaining between them. The CDR3 DNA is TGCGCCAGCAGCGCGGTACAGGACGGCTATGGCTACACCTTC. Translation: CASSAVQDGYGYTF.

In its sample, this clone was seen once. The chain employs TRBV12-5 and TRBJ2-1, with 9 positions matching TRBD1. V shed 8 bases and J 6 bases; nucleotides not matched to a gene: 11. This CDR3 comprises 15 residues. Germline V gene lookup returns CDR1 LGHNT and CDR2 FRNRAP. This chain's CDR3 is CASSSIGQGSNEQFF. CDR3 nucleotide sequence: TGTGCTAGTTCGTCCATAGGACAGGGGTCCAATGAGCAGTTCTTC.

The rearrangement links TRBV7-3 to TRBJ2-2; the D gene is possibly TRBD1 (5 bases). Germline V lookup: CDR1 SGHTA, CDR2 FQGTGA. The length of the CDR3 is 16 residues. V was shortened by 4 bases and J by 2 bases, with 14 bases between the two germline ends. Written as DNA, the CDR3 is TGTGCCAGCAGCTACTCACAGGCCAGAAACACCGGGGAGCTGTTTTTT. It encodes CASSYSQARNTGELFF. Together with reference TRBV7-3 and TRBJ2-2, the CDR3 gives the full variable domain: GAGVSQTPSNKVTEKGKYVELRCDPISGHTALYWYRQSLGQGPEFLIYFQGTGAADDSGLPNDRFFAVRPEGSVSTLKIQRTERGDSAVYLCASSYSQARNTGELFFGEGSRLTVL.

The genes are TRBV5-1 and TRBJ1-1; D possibly corresponds to TRBD1 (5 bases). Trimming removed 1 base from V and 1 base from J, with 14 bases in between. Germline loops: CDR1 SGHRS, CDR2 YFSETQ. CDR3 length equals 16 residues. CDR3 in amino acids: CASSLLPGLTNTEAFF. DNA for the CDR3: TGCGCCAGCAGCTTGTTGCCAGGGTTAACGAACACTGAAGCTTTCTTT.

This chain connects TRBV5-1 to TRBJ2-3; possibly TRBD2 for D (6 bases). Between the trimmed V and J ends, which lost 5 bases and 6 bases, there was a span of 16 bases. In germline, CDR1 is SGHRS, CDR2 YFSETQ. CDR3 length equals 14 residues. CDR3 amino acids: CASRLAVPLDTQYF. The CDR3 nucleotides are TGCGCCAGCAGATTAGCGGTACCCCTGGATACGCAGTATTTT. The full variable domain, in which reference TRBV5-1 and TRBJ2-3 provide the parts outside the CDR3, is KAGVTQTPRYLIKTRGQQVTLSCSPISGHRSVSWYQQTPGQGLQFLFEYFSETQRNKGNFPGRFSGRQFSNSRSEMNVSTLELGDSALYLCASRLAVPLDTQYFGPGTRLTVL.

The rearrangement uses TRBV29-1 and TRBJ2-7, with TRBD1 identical over 9 bases. The V gene's germline CDR1 is SQVTM and CDR2 ANQGSEA. There are 12 residues in the CDR3. V lost 4 bases and J lost 5; bases outside the gene matches: 3. CDR3 nucleotides: TGCAGCGTTGGACAGGGGGGAAACGAGCAGTACTTC. It yields the protein CSVGQGGNEQYF.

This rearrangement joins TRBV2 to TRBJ2-1; TRBD2 aligns across 10 bases. Trimming at V came to 4 bases and at J to 4 bases, leaving 4 bases not matched to a gene. The CDR3 consists of 15 residues. Germline assignment: CDR1 SNHLY and CDR2 FYNNEI. CDR3 region: CASSGLAGDYNEQFF. CDR3 bases: TGTGCCAGCAGTGGTCTAGCGGGAGATTACAATGAGCAGTTCTTC.

This chain joins TRBV4-1 and TRBJ1-1; D gene unclear. Germline V CDR1 and CDR2: MGHRA, YSYEKL. The germline V and J ends were trimmed by 4 bases and 4 bases, with 19 bases remaining between them. This CDR3 has 16 amino acids. The CDR3 nucleotides are TGCGCCAGCAGCCCCCAGCCGATGGTGTGGAGCACTGAAGCTTTCTTT. Its protein product is CASSPQPMVWSTEAFF.

CDR3 coding DNA: TGTGCTAGTGGTTTAGTTCAGACAGATACGCAGTATTTT. Its translation: CASGLVQTDTQYF. This chain links TRBV12-5 with TRBJ2-3, with D unresolved. CDR1 is LGHNT and CDR2 is FRNRAP in the germline V gene. The CDR3 runs 13 residues. V was pared by 3 bases and J by 3 bases, with 7 bases between.

The count of this clone is one. The V call is TRBV7-2, the J call TRBJ1-1; TRBD1 aligns across 8 bases. Germline lookup yields CDR1 SGHTA and CDR2 FQGNSA. Trimming at V came to 2 bases and at J to 1 base, leaving 6 bases not matched to a gene. The CDR3 is 16 amino acids. CDR3 nucleotide sequence: TGTGCCAGCAGCTTAAATCAGGGGGCCTCGAACACTGAAGCTTTCTTT. It is translated as CASSLNQGASNTEAFF. Based on the CDR3 plus reference TRBV7-2 and TRBJ1-1, the full variable domain is GAGVSQSPSNKVTEKGKDVELRCDPISGHTALYWYRQSLGQGLEFLIYFQGNSAPDKSGLPSDRFSAERTGGSVSTLTIQRTQQEDSAVYLCASSLNQGASNTEAFFGQGTRLTVV.

This chain uses TRBV6-1 with TRBJ2-7, with 10 bases matching TRBD2. J lost 3 bases, V lost 5 bases, and 7 bases had no gene match. Looked up from germline, CDR1 is MNHNS and CDR2 is SASEGT. The CDR3 has 15 amino acids. CDR3 sequence reads: CASSWSGRASYEQYF. The CDR3 DNA is TGTGCCAGCAGTTGGAGCGGGAGGGCCAGCTACGAGCAGTACTTC.

The J gene is TRBJ2-5, the V gene TRBV5-3; D possibly corresponds to TRBD2 (7 bases). Being an ORF, TRBV5-3 has a function that is uncertain. CDR3 length: 16 amino acids. V shed 0 bases and J shed 2 bases, with 14 bases lying between them. The DNA of the CDR3 is TGTGCCAGAAGCTTGGCGGGCGGGGGCTCTCAAGAGACCCAGTACTTC. Protein sequence: CARSLAGGGSQETQYF.

This chain links TRBV29-1 with TRBJ2-7; TRBD1 matches 12 bases. CDR3 length: 12 amino acids. From germline, CDR1 is SQVTM and CDR2 ANQGSEA. The CDR3 spells CSAGTGGHEQYF. The CDR3 coding sequence is TGCAGTGCCGGGACAGGGGGCCACGAGCAGTACTTC.

To note about this clone: Sequence at one end of the junction differs from germline and may be a read error. CDR3 in amino acids: CASSVSPNSPLHF. The DNA of the CDR3 is TGTGCCAGCTCCGTTTCACCTAATTCCCCCCTCCACTTT. This sequence joins TRBV18 and TRBJ1-6; no clear D. The germline CDR1 and CDR2 sequences are KGHSH and LQKENI. CDR3 length: 13 amino acids.